Following are 25 T cell receptor beta chains from one sample sequenced in a study of shared clonotypes between healthy human individuals. Using immunoSEQ multiplex PCR, the repertoire was profiled, and TCRdb retains in-frame clones only, with some absent. The sample records fewer than 1.4 million clones, 75% to 80% being singletons. The material sequenced was memory CD4+ T cells from PBMCs. As to subset: CD45RA-negative fraction. The receptor set was obtained from a young man in good health. Some clones in this sample may be carry-over from other donors' samples.

Comments on this clone: At the DNA level, this CDR3 is encoded by other sequences in the same sample as well. This chain links TRBV27 with TRBJ1-1; TRBD1 might be the D (5 bases). The CDR3 is made up of 13 amino acids. Germline V gene data show CDR1 as MNHEY and CDR2 as SMNVEV (reference sequence). V lost 4 bases and J 1 base, leaving 7 bases between the germline ends. Here the CDR3 reads CASSWGGNTEAFF. In DNA form, the CDR3 reads TGTGCCAGCAGTTGGGGGGGGAACACTGAAGCTTTCTTT.

V and J are TRBV5-8 and TRBJ2-7; a possible D gene is TRBD1 (6 bases). The V and J ends lost 4 bases and 4 bases respectively, with 12 bases between them. CDR1 is SGHTS, CDR2 YDEGEE, per germline. This CDR3 is built from 13 residues. CDR3 nucleotides: TGTGCCAGCAGCCGACCGAGGGGGTACGAGCAGTACTTC. This codes for CASSRPRGYEQYF.

The table lists this clone with a count of one. This sample also contains other DNA sequences that code for the same CDR3. The genes are TRBV6-5 and TRBJ2-4, with D possibly matching TRBD1 (6 bases). This CDR3 is 15 amino acids long. Trimming stripped 6 bases from V and 0 bases from J, with 12 bases between. From germline, CDR1 is MNHEY and CDR2 SVGAGI. The CDR3 coding sequence is TGTGCCAGCAGCTCCGGACAGCTAGCCAAAAACATTCAGTACTTC. Translation gives CASSSGQLAKNIQYF.

This chain connects TRBV5-1 to TRBJ1-4; 9 nucleotides match TRBD1. Looked up from germline, CDR1 is SGHRS and CDR2 is YFSETQ. CDR3 length equals 14 residues. After removal of 4 bases from V and 8 bases from J, the junction contained 6 bases not matched to a gene. The CDR3 coding sequence is TGCGCCAGCAGCGTACAGGGGGCGGAAGAAAAACTGTTTTTT. Translating it yields CASSVQGAEEKLFF.

V is TRBV14 and J is TRBJ2-2; D possibly uses TRBD1 or TRBD2 (5 bases each). V was trimmed by 4 bases and J by 4 bases, leaving 10 bases between them. This CDR3 region has 14 residues. Germline lookup yields CDR1 SGHDN and CDR2 FVKESK. The CDR3 protein is CASSLGVSTGELFF. The CDR3 DNA follows: TGTGCCAGCAGCCTGGGGGTTAGCACCGGGGAGCTGTTTTTT.

The chain recombines TRBV18 with TRBJ2-3; D may be TRBD1 (5 bases). The CDR3 length is 14 residues. Germline CDR1 reads KGHSH; CDR2 reads LQKENI. V lost 6 bases, J lost 6 bases, and 16 bases lay in between. CDR3 region: CASSLLGAMDTQYF. CDR3 nucleotides: TGTGCCAGCTCCCTGCTAGGGGCGATGGATACGCAGTATTTT.

V usage is TRBV5-4 and J usage is TRBJ2-5; possibly TRBD2 for D (6 bases). With 5 bases removed from V and 2 bases from J, the gap between germline ends came to 13 bases. The CDR3 is made up of 14 amino acids. Per the germline V gene, CDR1 is SGHNT and CDR2 is YYREEE (reference sequence). The CDR3 DNA sequence: TGTGCCAGCAGTCCTGGGACTCTACAAGAGACCCAGTACTTC. Translated: CASSPGTLQETQYF.

Many counts were recorded for this clone. This specimen includes other DNA sequences encoding the same CDR3. The J gene is TRBJ1-5, the V gene TRBV10-3; no clear D gene. V dropped 2 bases and J dropped 6 bases, with 5 bases sitting between them. CDR3 size: 12 residues. Germline V CDR1 and CDR2: ENHRY, SYGVKD. DNA for the CDR3: TGTGCCATCAGTGAGCAGAGTCAGCCCCAGCATTTT. It codes for CAISEQSQPQHF.

J is TRBJ2-5 and V is TRBV27, with TRBD2 matching 11 bases. V trimming: 6 bases; J trimming: 5 bases; junction bases outside the gene matches: 8. CDR1 is MNHEY and CDR2 is SMNVEV in the germline V gene (reference sequence). The CDR3 extends over 15 amino acids. The CDR3 is CASSTPSGRWETQYF. CDR3 sequence (DNA): TGTGCCAGCAGCACACCTAGCGGGAGGTGGGAGACCCAGTACTTC.

This clone came up a few times. The V gene is TRBV5-8, the J gene TRBJ2-4; 9 bases agree with TRBD2. CDR3 size: 14 residues. The ends lost 4 bases at V and 15 bases at J; junction bases unmatched: 14. Germline CDR1 and CDR2: SGHTS and YDEGEE. The CDR3 DNA reads as TGTGCCAGCAGCCCGGAGGTAGCGCTAGCGGGAAGGTACTTC. It yields the protein CASSPEVALAGRYF. Looking up the rest from reference TRBV5-8 and TRBJ2-4 gives the full variable domain: EAGVTQSPTHLIKTRGQQATLRCSPISGHTSVYWYQQALGLGLQFLLWYDEGEERNRGNFPPRFSGRQFPNYSSELNVNALELEDSALYLCASSPEVALAGRYFGAGTRLSVL.

The J gene is TRBJ1-2, the V gene TRBV5-4; 7 nucleotides match TRBD1. CDR1 is SGHNT, CDR2 YYREEE, per germline (reference sequence). Trimming took 0 bases from V and 8 from J; bases not matched to a gene: 4. The CDR3 is made up of 13 amino acids. The CDR3 coding sequence is TGTGCCAGCAGCTTGGACAGGGGAGGGGGCTACACCTTC. As protein: CASSLDRGGGYTF.

This clone was found a few times. This rearrangement joins TRBV28 to TRBJ2-6; D gene uncertain. Trimming cost V 4 bases and J 0 bases, with 4 bases left between them. The CDR3 runs to 14 residues. CDR1 MDHEN and CDR2 SYDVKM come from the germline V gene. CDR3 DNA sequence: TGTGCCAGCAGTTGGTCCTCTGGGGCCAACGTCCTGACTTTC. It yields the protein CASSWSSGANVLTF.

The rearrangement joins TRBV6-1 to TRBJ2-1; a weak D match, TRBD1 (6 bases). Trimming shortened V by 2 bases and J by 10 bases, and 12 bases separated the two germline ends. Germline V gene sequence: CDR1 MNHNS, CDR2 SASEGT. This CDR3 region has 13 residues. The CDR3 loop reads CASSELTGDEQFF. CDR3 nucleotide sequence: TGTGCCAGCAGTGAACTGACAGGTGACGAGCAGTTCTTC.

V and J are TRBV7-8 and TRBJ2-1; D remains ambiguous. Trimming removed 5 bases at V and 4 bases at J, with 15 bases between. The CDR3 contains 15 residues. Germline V gene sequence: CDR1 SGHVS, CDR2 FQNEAQ. The CDR3 loop is CASSLGSASYNEQFF. The CDR3 coding sequence is TGTGCCAGCAGCCTAGGAAGTGCGAGTTACAATGAGCAGTTCTTC.

V is TRBV5-1 and J is TRBJ2-3; possibly TRBD2 for D (5 bases). Germline-derived CDR1 and CDR2 are SGHRS and YFSETQ. The CDR3 totals 14 residues. V was cut by 0 bases and J by 6 bases, with 11 bases left in between. Written as DNA, the CDR3 is TGCGCCAGCAGCTTGGTCGGGGTAAGGGATACGCAGTATTTT. It yields the protein CASSLVGVRDTQYF.

This clone was counted ten times or more. The J gene is TRBJ2-7, the V gene TRBV2; D call uncertain. Trimming took 6 bases from V and 2 from J, leaving 17 bases between them. Germline V gene data show CDR1 as SNHLY and CDR2 as FYNNEI. The CDR3 is 15 amino acids. The CDR3 reads CASSAGPTYPYEQYF. The DNA for the CDR3 is TGTGCCAGCAGCGCCGGGCCGACGTATCCCTACGAGCAGTACTTC. Drawing the rest from reference TRBV2 and TRBJ2-7, the complete variable domain is EPEVTQTPSHQVTQMGQEVILRCVPISNHLYFYWYRQILGQKVEFLVSFYNNEISEKSEIFDDQFSVERPDGSNFTLKIRSTKLEDSAMYFCASSAGPTYPYEQYFGPGTRLTVT.

The V gene is TRBV30, the J gene TRBJ2-5; 9 bases line up with TRBD2. Germline trimming cut 0 bases from V and 5 bases from J; bases unmatched to any gene: 7. The CDR3 extends over 15 amino acids. Germline assignment: CDR1 GTSNPN and CDR2 SVGIG (reference sequence). Written as DNA, the CDR3 is TGTGCCTGGAGTGTAAAAGGACTAGCGAGGGAGACCCAGTACTTC. It yields the protein CAWSVKGLARETQYF.

The chain couples TRBV5-6 to TRBJ2-5, with D possibly matching TRBD1 (5 bases). The germline gives CDR1 SGHDT, CDR2 YYEEEE. The V gene lost 0 bases and the J gene lost 2 bases, with 17 bases spanning the gap. The CDR3 spans 17 residues. CDR3 bases: TGTGCCAGCAGCTTGGCAGGTGCTGGCAGGGCACAAGAGACCCAGTACTTC. As protein: CASSLAGAGRAQETQYF. The variable domain in full, with the rest retrieved from reference TRBV5-6 and TRBJ2-5, is DAGVTQSPTHLIKTRGQQVTLRCSPKSGHDTVSWYQQALGQGPQFIFQYYEEEERQRGNFPDRFSGHQFPNYSSELNVNALLLGDSALYLCASSLAGAGRAQETQYFGPGTRLLVL.

V usage is TRBV5-1 and J usage is TRBJ2-5; possibly TRBD1 for D (6 bases). The V gene's germline CDR1 is SGHRS and CDR2 YFSETQ. Deletions cut 4 bases from V and 2 bases from J, with 15 bases between. The CDR3 runs 15 residues. The CDR3 region is CASSISDSQQETQYF. The CDR3 nucleotides read TGCGCCAGCAGCATATCGGACAGCCAGCAAGAGACCCAGTACTTC. Full variable domain (rest looked up from reference TRBV5-1 and TRBJ2-5): KAGVTQTPRYLIKTRGQQVTLSCSPISGHRSVSWYQQTPGQGLQFLFEYFSETQRNKGNFPGRFSGRQFSNSRSEMNVSTLELGDSALYLCASSISDSQQETQYFGPGTRLLVL.

Note on this clone: Other nucleotide sequences from this sample produce the same CDR3. V usage is TRBV2 and J usage is TRBJ1-5; D is possibly TRBD1 (6 bases). Trimming cost V 5 bases and J 3 bases, with 8 bases left between them. Germline CDR1 is SNHLY and CDR2 is FYNNEI. The CDR3 totals 13 residues. CDR3 in DNA: TGTGCCAGCAGTAGGGACATCAATCAGCCCCAGCATTTT. It encodes CASSRDINQPQHF.

This clone was seen a single time. The genes are TRBV5-1 and TRBJ2-1; 8 bases are shared with TRBD2. Trimming took 3 bases from V and 10 from J; bases not matched to a gene: 6. The CDR3 contains 13 residues. Germline V gene lookup returns CDR1 SGHRS and CDR2 YFSETQ. Here the CDR3 reads CASSSGAGEEQFF. The DNA of the CDR3 is TGCGCCAGCAGCTCGGGAGCGGGAGAGGAGCAGTTCTTC.

The V gene is TRBV7-9, the J gene TRBJ2-7; the D gene is possibly TRBD2 (6 bases). The germline gives CDR1 SEHNR, CDR2 FQNEAQ (reference sequence). CDR3 length: 14 amino acids. V dropped 5 bases and J dropped 1 base, with 12 bases sitting between them. The CDR3 DNA follows: TGTGCCAGCAGCAATAGCGGAGCTTCCTACGAGCAGTACTTC. Protein sequence: CASSNSGASYEQYF.

The chain links TRBV28 to TRBJ2-5; the match to TRBD2 covers 8 bases. V was pared by 5 bases and J by 3 bases, with 2 bases of the junction left unmatched. From germline, CDR1 is MDHEN and CDR2 SYDVKM. The CDR3 runs to 13 residues. The CDR3 nucleotides read TGTGCCAGCAGTCCCGGGAGGGAAGAGACCCAGTACTTC. Translating gives CASSPGREETQYF.

V gene TRBV28 combines with J gene TRBJ1-2; D is perhaps TRBD1 (5 bases). Trimming stripped 6 bases from V and 6 bases from J, with 11 bases between. Germline V gene lookup returns CDR1 MDHEN and CDR2 SYDVKM. CDR3 length equals 12 residues. The CDR3 reads CASRGWGDGYTF. In nucleotides, the CDR3 is TGTGCCAGCAGGGGGTGGGGGGATGGCTACACCTTC.

The chain carries TRBV28 and TRBJ1-5; unclear D gene. The germline V gene has CDR1 MDHEN and CDR2 SYDVKM. V lost 5 bases, J lost 6 bases, and 20 bases lay in between. The CDR3 has 16 amino acids. CDR3 nucleotides: TGTGCCAGCAGTACTACCCTGGGCCCAACGAGTCAGCCCCAGCATTTT. As protein: CASSTTLGPTSQPQHF.